Following are 30 T cell receptor beta chains from one sample sequenced in a study of T-cell memory formation after mild COVID-19. TCRdb independently ran MiXCR on the 5' RACE reads; one entry per CDR3 protein. The sample has 30,000 to 45,000 distinct CDR3 sequences, about an eighth seen once. Source material: PBMCs or a T cell subset sorted from them (not recorded which). The receptors stem from a man aged 18 to 30 who had mild COVID-19 (a few samples of this study predate the infection). Cell type and time point are not known.

This clonotype was picked up many times. The chain links TRBV5-1 to TRBJ1-1; maybe TRBD1 (5 bases). V gave up 3 bases and J gave up 4 bases, with 13 bases separating them. CDR1 SGHRS and CDR2 YFSETQ come from the germline V gene. The CDR3 consists of 14 residues. The CDR3 DNA reads TGCGCCAGCAGCTCCCAGGGCTCCGGCACTGAAGCTTTCTTT. It specifies CASSSQGSGTEAFF.

This clonotype came up many times. The rearrangement uses TRBV24-1 and TRBJ2-2, with D unresolved. The germline V gene encodes CDR1 KGHDR and CDR2 SFDVKD. The CDR3 consists of 16 residues. V was cut by 2 bases and J by 0 bases, with 9 bases left in between. CDR3 residues: CATSDSPETNTGELFF. Written as DNA, the CDR3 is TGTGCCACCAGTGATTCCCCGGAGACGAACACCGGGGAGCTGTTTTTT.

Concerning this clonotype: At one boundary the junction diverges from the germline segment, which might be a read error. This chain connects TRBV27 to TRBJ2-3; TRBD2 matches 12 bases. The CDR3 is made up of 19 amino acids. Germline CDR1 reads MNHEY; CDR2 reads SMNVEV (reference sequence). The CDR3 loop reads CASSLFSSGGVTGRDTQYF. The CDR3 nucleotides read TGTGCCAGCAGCTTATTCTCTAGCGGGGGGGTTACCGGACGAGATACGCAGTATTTT.

This clonotype was seen repeatedly, ten times or more. The chain has TRBV10-3 and TRBJ1-6; 10 nucleotides align to TRBD1. The germline CDR1 and CDR2 sequences are ENHRY and SYGVKD. The CDR3 consists of 17 residues. V shed 4 bases, J shed 7 bases, and the junction held 10 bases outside the gene matches. CDR3 amino acids: CAISGAGTGVRNSPLHF. CDR3 DNA sequence: TGTGCCATCAGTGGGGCCGGGACAGGGGTGCGAAATTCACCCCTCCACTTT.

This clonotype was recorded a few times. The CDR3 nucleotides are TGTGCCAACGAGCGGGGGGGATACAATGAGCAGTTCTTC. Its protein product is CANERGGYNEQFF. J is TRBJ2-1 and V is TRBV19; TRBD2 matches at 10 bases. CDR1 and CDR2 from the germline V gene are LNHDA and SQIVND (reference sequence). Unmatched junction bases numbered 4, after V lost 10 bases and J lost 4 bases. CDR3 size: 13 residues.

This clonotype was recorded at least ten times. The J gene is TRBJ2-3, the V gene TRBV7-2; TRBD2 matches 10 bases. The CDR3 spans 18 residues. From germline, CDR1 is SGHTA and CDR2 FQGNSA. V gave up 5 bases and J gave up 6 bases; unmatched junction bases: 17. CDR3 DNA: TGTGCCAGCAGCCCCCCCCAACGAGCGGGGGGGCGTTCGGATACGCAGTATTTT. Translated, it gives CASSPPQRAGGRSDTQYF.

At least ten counts were recorded for this clonotype. The chain couples TRBV20-1 to TRBJ2-5; 12 nucleotides align to TRBD2. CDR1 DFQATT and CDR2 SNEGSKA come from the germline V gene (reference sequence). Trimming took 5 bases from V and 3 from J; bases not matched to a gene: 7. The length of the CDR3 is 15 residues. The chain's CDR3 is CSAGGLAGNKETQYF. CDR3 nucleotides: TGCAGTGCTGGAGGACTAGCGGGGAACAAAGAGACCCAGTACTTC.

This clonotype was picked up many times. This chain connects TRBV5-1 to TRBJ2-5, with D perhaps matching TRBD2 (5 bases). The CDR3 runs to 15 residues. Trimming took off 4 bases at V and 4 bases at J, with 17 bases between the two ends. Germline V gene sequence: CDR1 SGHRS, CDR2 YFSETQ. The CDR3 is CASSGAGPRGETQYF. In nucleotides, the CDR3 is TGCGCCAGCAGCGGAGCTGGACCTCGGGGAGAGACCCAGTACTTC.

Only a few counts were recorded for this clonotype. The J gene is TRBJ1-1, the V gene TRBV3-1; D is ambiguous. Germline lookup yields CDR1 LGHDT and CDR2 YNNKEL (reference sequence). This CDR3 is 13 amino acids long. V gave up 0 bases and J gave up 10 bases, with 12 bases separating them. The CDR3 DNA sequence: TGTGCCAGCAGCCAAGATTCATCAAGTTCAGCTTTCTTT. It translates to CASSQDSSSSAFF.

Here the CDR3 DNA reads TGTGCCAGCAGTGTTGGAGGACCCTGGGACGGCTACACCTTC. Translated: CASSVGGPWDGYTF. This chain joins TRBV27 and TRBJ1-2; a weak D match, TRBD1 (5 bases). Per the germline V gene, CDR1 is MNHEY and CDR2 is SMNVEV (reference sequence). The CDR3 contains 14 residues. V was cut by 5 bases and J by 8 bases, with 18 bases left in between.

Ten or more counts support this clonotype. The rearrangement uses TRBV7-2 and TRBJ2-7; TRBD2 aligns across 13 bases. The V gene end was trimmed by 5 bases and the J gene end by 2 bases; junction bases not matched to a gene: 3. CDR3 length: 15 residues. CDR1 is SGHTA and CDR2 is FQGNSA in the germline V gene. DNA of the CDR3: TGTGCCAGCAGCCTACTAGCGGGGGGGACCTACGAGCAGTACGTC. It encodes CASSLLAGGTYEQYV.

This clonotype was picked up many times. The chain employs TRBV20-1 and TRBJ2-1; TRBD2 agrees at 14 bases. This CDR3 comprises 16 residues. Trimming at V came to 4 bases and at J to 4 bases, leaving 6 bases not matched to a gene. CDR1 is DFQATT, CDR2 SNEGSKA, per germline (reference sequence). The CDR3: CSATRLAGGSYNEQFF. DNA of the CDR3: TGCAGTGCTACTCGACTAGCGGGGGGGTCTTACAATGAGCAGTTCTTC.

The chain carries TRBV4-2 and TRBJ2-5, with TRBD2 identical over 8 bases. V gave up 0 bases and J gave up 4 bases; unmatched junction bases: 4. The CDR3 has 15 residues. Germline V CDR1 and CDR2: LGHNA, YNFKEQ. CDR3 coding DNA: TGTGCCAGCAGCCAAGATTACGGGGGGGCAGAGACCCAGTACTTC. It is translated as CASSQDYGGAETQYF.

This clonotype came up many times. The rearrangement uses TRBV6-5 and TRBJ1-2, with a tentative D call TRBD1 (5 bases). In germline, CDR1 is MNHEY, CDR2 SVGAGI. V was cut by 5 bases and J by 3 bases, with 10 bases left in between. CDR3 size: 13 residues. As DNA, the CDR3 is TGTGCCAGCAGTCGTGGGGCAGACTATGGCTACACCTTC. Amino acid sequence: CASSRGADYGYTF.

This clonotype was counted at least ten times. This chain connects TRBV20-1 to TRBJ1-1; 12 nucleotides agree with TRBD1. The CDR3 has 17 amino acids. Looked up from germline, CDR1 is DFQATT and CDR2 is SNEGSKA (reference sequence). V lost 0 bases and J lost 0; bases outside the gene matches: 5. CDR3 coding DNA: TGCAGTGCTAGAGAGTGGGACAGGGGGCGATTGAACACTGAAGCTTTCTTT. Protein sequence: CSAREWDRGRLNTEAFF.

This clonotype was recorded at least ten times. V is TRBV9 and J is TRBJ2-3; D gene unclear. The CDR3 is 16 residues long. Trimming left V 0 bases short and J 2 bases short, with 13 bases between. Germline V gene sequence: CDR1 SGDLS, CDR2 YYNGEE. The CDR3 DNA sequence: TGTGCCAGCAGCGTAGATGAGAACCCTAACACAGATACGCAGTATTTT. It translates to CASSVDENPNTDTQYF.

This clonotype occurred many times. The chain combines TRBV4-1 with TRBJ1-1, with unresolved D. This CDR3 spans 14 amino acids. The germline V gene has CDR1 MGHRA and CDR2 YSYEKL. V lost 3 bases and J lost 5, with 13 bases in between. This chain's CDR3 is CASSHPAVGTEAFF. CDR3 sequence (DNA): TGCGCCAGCAGCCATCCCGCGGTGGGTACTGAAGCTTTCTTT.

The CDR3 region has the DNA TGCGCCAGCAGCTCCCCGGCAGGGCCCCCTGAAGCTTTCTTT. Amino acid sequence: CASSSPAGPPEAFF. This chain uses TRBV4-1 with TRBJ1-1; D is possibly TRBD1 (5 bases). Trimming stripped 5 bases from V and 6 bases from J, with 16 bases between. Germline V gene data show CDR1 as MGHRA and CDR2 as YSYEKL. The CDR3 contains 14 residues.

This clonotype appeared many times. V is TRBV29-1 and J is TRBJ2-3; maybe TRBD1 (6 bases). CDR1 and CDR2 (germline): SQVTM, ANQGSEA. The ends were cut back, 8 bases at V and 2 bases at J, with 23 bases in the middle. The CDR3 loop spans 16 amino acids. The CDR3 reads CSTPGTSNSPTDTQYF. CDR3 nucleotides: TGCAGCACACCCGGGACAAGTAATTCGCCCACAGATACGCAGTATTTT.

The sample holds many counts of this clonotype. The J gene is TRBJ1-2, the V gene TRBV7-6; D is unresolved. The V gene lost 3 bases and the J gene lost 13 bases, with 12 bases spanning the gap. Germline CDR1 SGHVS, CDR2 FNYEAQ. The CDR3 contains 11 residues. CDR3 loop: CASSFRGPPTF. DNA of the CDR3: TGTGCCAGCAGCTTTCGAGGTCCCCCCACCTTC.

The chain has TRBV12-3 or TRBV12-4 and TRBJ2-5, with a tentative D call TRBD2 (5 bases). V lost 4 bases and J lost 5, with 11 bases in between. The CDR3 is 13 amino acids. CDR3 DNA: TGTGCCAGCAGTTCAAATAGCGTGGAGACCCAGTACTTC. It is translated as CASSSNSVETQYF.

This clonotype was found many times. The chain has TRBV3-1 and TRBJ2-7, with 9 bases that match TRBD2. With 5 bases clipped from V and 6 bases from J, the junction kept 5 bases outside the gene matches. This CDR3 has 13 amino acids. In germline, CDR1 is LGHDT, CDR2 YNNKEL (reference sequence). As DNA, the CDR3 is TGTGCCAGCAGCTTTAGCGGGGGACTCGAGCAGTACTTC. It is translated as CASSFSGGLEQYF.

The chain links TRBV14 to TRBJ2-5; possible D gene TRBD2, 5 bases. Trimming removed 4 bases from V and 3 bases from J, with 15 bases in between. Per the germline V gene, CDR1 is SGHDN and CDR2 is FVKESK. The CDR3 has 15 amino acids. The CDR3 nucleotides read TGTGCCAGCAGCCTCTGGCAAAGCGGTGAAGAGACCCAGTACTTC. Protein: CASSLWQSGEETQYF.

This clonotype is medium-sized by share. This chain connects TRBV5-1 to TRBJ2-5, with D tentatively TRBD1 or TRBD2 (5 bases each). The V gene lost 3 bases and the J gene lost 1 base, with 13 bases spanning the gap. The CDR3 has 15 residues. Germline values: CDR1 SGHRS, CDR2 YFSETQ. The CDR3 here is CASSSVVGGQETQYF. The CDR3 DNA reads TGCGCCAGCAGCTCGGTGGTTGGGGGCCAAGAGACCCAGTACTTC.

There are many counts of this clonotype. V gene TRBV20-1 combines with J gene TRBJ2-3; 12 bases align to TRBD2. The CDR3 has 13 residues. The germline gives CDR1 DFQATT, CDR2 SNEGSKA (reference sequence). V gave up 5 bases and J gave up 6 bases; unmatched junction bases: 3. The CDR3 DNA follows: TGCAGTGCTGCCGGGACTAGCGGGGATACGCAGTATTTT. It codes for CSAAGTSGDTQYF.

The sample holds many counts of this clonotype. V usage is TRBV18 and J usage is TRBJ1-2, with D possibly being TRBD1 (5 bases). Germline CDR1 and CDR2: KGHSH and LQKENI. The CDR3 is 13 amino acids. Trimming shortened V by 4 bases and J by 4 bases, and 10 bases separated the two germline ends. The CDR3 sequence is CASSLDTVYGYTF. CDR3 sequence (DNA): TGTGCCAGCTCACTGGACACGGTCTATGGCTACACCTTC.

In this sample, this clonotype turned up many times. This rearrangement joins TRBV5-6 to TRBJ2-1; 8 nucleotides line up with TRBD1. V shed 1 base, J shed 6 bases, and the junction held 6 bases outside the gene matches. This CDR3 has 15 residues. Germline V gene data show CDR1 as SGHDT and CDR2 as YYEEEE. CDR3 in DNA: TGTGCCAGCAGCTTGAAGGACAGGGTCACCAATGAGCAGTTCTTC. As protein: CASSLKDRVTNEQFF.

For this clonotype: The junction differs from germline at one of its ends, possibly a read error. The genes are TRBV20-1 and TRBJ1-4; 7 nucleotides agree with TRBD1. The CDR3 extends over 14 amino acids. Germline loops: CDR1 DFQATT, CDR2 SNEGSKA (reference sequence). For the CDR3, the DNA is TGCAGTGCTAGACGGGACAGCGGACACGAAAAACTGATTTTT. Encoded protein: CSARRDSGHEKLIF.

This clonotype was recorded many times. This CDR3 reads CASSPGAGLEKLFF. The CDR3 coding sequence is TGTGCCAGTTCCCCGGGGGCCGGACTCGAAAAACTGTTTTTT. This chain uses TRBV12-3 or TRBV12-4 with TRBJ1-4, with D perhaps matching TRBD1 (6 bases). The CDR3 runs to 14 residues. Trimming cost V 9 bases and J 8 bases, with 19 bases left between them.

In its sample, this clonotype was seen many times. The V gene is TRBV5-5, the J gene TRBJ2-7; 10 nucleotides agree with TRBD1. The CDR3 contains 13 residues. Trimming took 4 bases from V and 6 from J; bases not matched to a gene: 4. The germline V gene encodes CDR1 SGHKS and CDR2 YYEKEE (reference sequence). The CDR3 sequence is CASSIGTGVEQYF. For the CDR3, the DNA is TGTGCCAGCAGCATTGGGACAGGGGTCGAGCAGTACTTC.